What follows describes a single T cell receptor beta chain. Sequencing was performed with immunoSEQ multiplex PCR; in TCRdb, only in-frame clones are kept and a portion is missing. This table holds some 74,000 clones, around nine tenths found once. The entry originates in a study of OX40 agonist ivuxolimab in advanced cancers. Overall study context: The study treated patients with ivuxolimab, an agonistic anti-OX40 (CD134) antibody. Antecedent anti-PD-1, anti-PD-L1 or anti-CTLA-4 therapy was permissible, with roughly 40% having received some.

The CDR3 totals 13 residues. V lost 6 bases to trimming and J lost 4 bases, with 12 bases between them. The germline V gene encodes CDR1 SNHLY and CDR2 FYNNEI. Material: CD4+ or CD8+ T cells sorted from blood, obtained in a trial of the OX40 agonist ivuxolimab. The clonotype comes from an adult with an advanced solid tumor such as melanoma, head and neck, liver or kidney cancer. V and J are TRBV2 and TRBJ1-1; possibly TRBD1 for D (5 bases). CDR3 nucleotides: TGTGCCAGCAGCGCCACGGGGGGCACTGAAGCTTTCTTT. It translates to CASSATGGTEAFF.